This is a list of T cell receptor beta chains from one sample in a study of T-cell memory formation after mild COVID-19. Each CDR3 protein gets one entry after TCRdb re-called the 5' RACE reads with MiXCR. The repertoire includes 90,000 to 130,000 distinct CDR3 sequences, 15% to 20% of them detected once, and about 6% sits in the top ten. Sequenced input: PBMCs or a T cell subset sorted from them (not recorded which). All receptors come from a man younger than 30 who had mild COVID-19 (a few samples of this study predate the infection). Cell type and time point are not known. Both conserved end residues are part of each CDR3. The D gene is left open where the match is weak. A clone size is listed for some rows: how often the clone was seen (once, few, many), or a class if it is expanded.

J	size	V	D	CDR3	DNA
TRBJ1-4	few	TRBV4-1	-	CASSQGGGVSEKLFF	TGCGCCAGCAGCCAAGGGGGCGGGGTCTCGGAAAAACTGTTTTTT
TRBJ1-6	many	TRBV21-1	-	CASSKPDRANSPLHF	TGTGCCAGCAGCAAACCGGACAGAGCAAATTCACCCCTCCACTTT
TRBJ1-2	-	TRBV7-2	-	CASSSMGLRYGYTF	TGTGCCAGCAGCTCAATGGGGCTGCGCTATGGCTACACCTTC
TRBJ1-6	-	TRBV28	TRBD1	CASSLWGQGTLGNSPLHF	TGTGCCAGCAGTTTATGGGGACAGGGTACCTTGGGGAATTCACCCCTCCACTTT
TRBJ1-1	few	TRBV7-3	-	CASSLWGQEAFF	TGTGCCAGCAGCCTTTGGGGGCAGGAAGCTTTCTTT
TRBJ1-6	-	TRBV5-1	-	CASSPGLYNSPLHF	TGCGCCAGCAGCCCGGGGCTCTATAATTCACCCCTCCACTTT
TRBJ2-7	few	TRBV10-3	TRBD1	CAISAGQGLTYEQYF	TGTGCCATCAGTGCCGGACAGGGCCTCACCTACGAGCAGTACTTC
TRBJ1-3	-	TRBV6-6	TRBD1	CASSYSRQGASGNTIYF	TGTGCCAGCAGTTACTCGAGACAGGGGGCGTCTGGAAACACCATATATTTT
TRBJ1-2	-	TRBV18	-	CASSPPLGANYGYTF	TGTGCCAGCTCACCACCTCTGGGAGCTAACTATGGCTACACCTTC
TRBJ1-1	few	TRBV2	-	CASRGNRNTEAFF	TGTGCCAGCAGAGGCAATCGGAACACTGAAGCTTTCTTT
TRBJ2-1	few	TRBV12-3/TRBV12-4	TRBD2	CASSRGGAYIEQFF	TGTGCCAGCAGTCGCGGGGGGGCTTATATTGAGCAGTTCTTC
TRBJ2-1	few	TRBV18	TRBD2	CASSLAGGAYNEQFF	TGTGCCAGCTCGCTAGCGGGGGGGGCCTACAATGAGCAGTTCTTC
TRBJ2-5	few	TRBV21-1	-	CASNRSGTQYF	TGTGCCAGCAACCGGTCAGGGACCCAGTACTTC
TRBJ2-3	few	TRBV7-2	TRBD1	CASRRTGADTQYF	TGTGCCAGTCGGCGGACAGGGGCAGATACGCAGTATTTT
TRBJ2-1	few	TRBV7-9	-	CASSRRGTDNEQFF	TGTGCCAGCAGCCGACGGGGCACAGACAATGAGCAGTTCTTC
TRBJ2-1	many	TRBV5-1	-	CASSSTSGAGYEQFF	TGCGCCAGCAGCTCAACTTCAGGGGCAGGGTATGAGCAGTTCTTC
TRBJ1-2	-	TRBV6-2/TRBV6-3	TRBD1	CASRSRDSTLYGYTF	TGTGCCAGCAGATCTCGGGACAGCACCCTCTATGGCTACACCTTC
TRBJ1-1	few	TRBV6-5	-	CASINRGLEAFF	TGTGCCAGCATCAACCGGGGGCTTGAAGCTTTCTTT
TRBJ2-7	-	TRBV18	TRBD1	CASSASGTEPRGPYEQYF	TGTGCCAGCTCAGCATCCGGGACAGAGCCAAGGGGACCCTACGAGCAGTACTTC
TRBJ2-7	-	TRBV5-1	TRBD2	CASSLFWTSGGTPSEQYF	TGCGCCAGCAGCTTATTCTGGACTAGCGGGGGGACTCCTTCCGAGCAGTACTTC
TRBJ1-6	-	TRBV7-9	TRBD1	CASSLRLGTDNSPLHF	TGTGCCAGCAGCTTACGTCTCGGGACAGACAATTCACCCCTCCACTTT
TRBJ1-3	-	TRBV20-1	-	CSARQGGGNTIYF	TGCAGTGCTAGACAGGGTGGTGGAAACACCATATATTTT
TRBJ2-1	few	TRBV4-1	TRBD2	CASRGLAGKQFF	TGCGCCAGCAGGGGACTAGCGGGGAAGCAGTTCTTC
TRBJ1-2	-	TRBV7-2	-	CASSFGNYGYTF	TGTGCCAGCAGCTTCGGGAACTATGGCTACACCTTC
TRBJ2-3	-	TRBV6-5	TRBD1	CASSYSTGSGTDTQYF	TGTGCCAGCAGTTACTCGACAGGGAGTGGCACAGATACGCAGTATTTT
TRBJ2-6	once	TRBV5-1	-	CASSLFSFGANVLTF	TGCGCCAGCAGCTTGTTCTCGTTCGGGGCCAACGTCCTGACTTTC
TRBJ1-1	-	TRBV27	-	CASNFQGLAEAFF	TGTGCCAGCAATTTCCAGGGCCTCGCTGAAGCTTTCTTT
TRBJ1-2	few	TRBV5-5	TRBD1	CASSNRDRNAYTF	TGTGCCAGCAGCAACCGGGACAGGAACGCCTACACCTTC
TRBJ2-1	few	TRBV20-1	TRBD2	CSVAGSYEQFF	TGCAGTGTAGCGGGAAGCTATGAGCAGTTCTTC
TRBJ2-2	many	TRBV12-3/TRBV12-4	-	CASSTGNTGELFF	TGTGCCAGCAGTACAGGGAACACCGGGGAGCTGTTTTTT
TRBJ2-5	-	TRBV7-9	-	CASTTREGTQYF	TGTGCCAGCACCACCCGGGAAGGGACCCAGTACTTC
TRBJ2-7	-	TRBV12-3/TRBV12-4	TRBD1	CASSLTGYNEQYF	TGTGCCAGCAGCCTGACAGGGTACAACGAGCAGTACTTC
TRBJ1-1	-	TRBV6-5	-	CASRSLNTEAFF	TGTGCCAGCAGAAGCTTGAACACTGAAGCTTTCTTT
TRBJ1-1	-	TRBV12-3/TRBV12-4	-	CASSLNRPSQMNTEAFF	TGTGCCAGCAGTTTAAACCGCCCATCCCAAATGAACACTGAAGCTTTCTTT
TRBJ2-1	-	TRBV7-3	-	CASSLMELANEQFF	TGTGCCAGCAGCTTAATGGAGCTAGCCAATGAGCAGTTCTTC
TRBJ1-1	few	TRBV20-1	-	CSASSDTEAFF	TGCAGTGCTAGCTCGGACACTGAAGCTTTCTTT
TRBJ1-2	-	TRBV5-1	-	CASSLDVEYGYTF	TGCGCCAGCAGCTTGGACGTAGAATATGGCTACACCTTC
TRBJ1-2	few	TRBV5-1	-	CASSEQDPLYGYTF	TGCGCCAGCAGCGAACAGGACCCTCTCTATGGCTACACCTTC
TRBJ2-7	few	TRBV12-3/TRBV12-4	TRBD1	CASNRDRVGEQYF	TGTGCCAGCAACCGTGACAGGGTAGGGGAGCAGTACTTC
TRBJ2-7	-	TRBV10-3	TRBD1	CAISGTGGSYEQYF	TGTGCCATCAGTGGGACAGGGGGGTCCTACGAGCAGTACTTC
TRBJ2-6	-	TRBV7-3	-	CASSLYVSSGANVLTF	TGTGCCAGCAGCTTATATGTGAGCTCTGGGGCCAACGTCCTGACTTTC
TRBJ2-3	-	TRBV18	-	CASSREGGSTDTQYF	TGTGCCAGCTCCCGCGAAGGCGGGAGCACAGATACGCAGTATTTT
TRBJ2-7	many	TRBV12-3/TRBV12-4	TRBD2	CASRRGGGPYEQYF	TGTGCCAGCAGGAGAGGCGGGGGGCCCTACGAGCAGTACTTC
TRBJ1-4	many	TRBV15	-	CATSRDRGWDEKLFF	TGTGCCACCAGCAGAGACCGGGGCTGGGACGAAAAACTGTTTTTT
TRBJ2-3	-	TRBV7-2	TRBD2	CASRPAGGRDTQYF	TGTGCCAGCCGACCTGCGGGGGGGAGAGATACGCAGTATTTT
TRBJ2-1	-	TRBV12-3/TRBV12-4	-	CATSESSYNEQFF	TGTGCCACTTCGGAGAGCTCCTACAATGAGCAGTTCTTC
TRBJ1-1	-	TRBV7-2	-	CASSLRTEAFF	TGTGCCAGCAGCTTACGTACTGAAGCTTTCTTT
TRBJ2-2	few	TRBV5-1	TRBD2	CASSSKLAGRPNTGELFF	TGCGCCAGCAGCTCGAAACTAGCGGGGAGACCGAACACCGGGGAGCTGTTTTTT
TRBJ2-5	few	TRBV30	-	CAWSVDSYYQETQYF	TGTGCCTGGAGTGTGGACAGTTACTACCAAGAGACCCAGTACTTC
TRBJ2-5	few	TRBV7-9	-	CASSLAPDKETQYF	TGTGCCAGCAGCTTAGCCCCGGACAAAGAGACCCAGTACTTC